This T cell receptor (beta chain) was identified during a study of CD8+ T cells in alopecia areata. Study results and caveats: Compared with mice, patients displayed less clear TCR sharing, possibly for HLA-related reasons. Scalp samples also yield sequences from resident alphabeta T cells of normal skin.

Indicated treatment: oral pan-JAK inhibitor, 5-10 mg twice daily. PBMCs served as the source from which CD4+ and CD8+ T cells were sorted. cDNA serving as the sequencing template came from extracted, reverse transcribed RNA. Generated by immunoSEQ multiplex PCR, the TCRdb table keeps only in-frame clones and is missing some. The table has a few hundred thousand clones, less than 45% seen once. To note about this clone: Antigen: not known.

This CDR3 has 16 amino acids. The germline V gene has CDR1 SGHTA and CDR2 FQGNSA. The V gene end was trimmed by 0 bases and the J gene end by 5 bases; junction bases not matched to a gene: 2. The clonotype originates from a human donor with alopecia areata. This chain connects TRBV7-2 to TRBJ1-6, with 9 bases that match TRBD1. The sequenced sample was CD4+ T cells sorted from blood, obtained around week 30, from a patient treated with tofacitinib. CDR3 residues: CASSLAQGANNSPLHF. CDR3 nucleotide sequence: TGTGCCAGCAGCTTAGCACAGGGGGCGAATAATTCACCCCTCCACTTT.